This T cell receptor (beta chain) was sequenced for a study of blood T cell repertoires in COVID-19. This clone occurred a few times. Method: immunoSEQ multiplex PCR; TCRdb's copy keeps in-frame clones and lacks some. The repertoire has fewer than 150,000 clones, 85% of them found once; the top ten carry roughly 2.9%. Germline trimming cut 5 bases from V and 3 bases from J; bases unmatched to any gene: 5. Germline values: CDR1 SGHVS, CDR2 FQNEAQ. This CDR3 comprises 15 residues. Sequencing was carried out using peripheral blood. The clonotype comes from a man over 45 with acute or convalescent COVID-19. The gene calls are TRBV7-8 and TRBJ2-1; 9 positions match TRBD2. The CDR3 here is CASSGTSTRYNEQFF. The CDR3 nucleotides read TGTGCCAGCAGCGGGACTAGCACACGCTACAATGAGCAGTTCTTC.